This TCR beta chain was identified in a study of CD8 T cells in Susac syndrome. CDR1 and CDR2 from the germline V gene are SGDLS and YYNGEE. V shed 4 bases and J 5 bases; nucleotides not matched to a gene: 4. There are 14 residues in the CDR3. This clonotype has only one observation. cDNA came from roughly 0.53 to 1 ug RNA primed by random hexamers. Amplification of TCR beta CDR3 used immunoSEQ multiplex PCR across 54 Vbeta and 13 Jbeta. MiXCR, run by TCRdb on the immunoSEQ multiplex PCR reads, gives a single entry per CDR3 protein. This table holds 65,000 to 80,000 distinct CDR3 sequences, over 75% found once. Negative isolation was used for CD8+ and CD4+ T cells and FACS enrichment for TEMRA cells.

This rearrangement joins TRBV9 to TRBJ2-7; 12 positions match TRBD1. This receptor was taken from a human donor with multiple sclerosis. The sequenced sample was CD8+ T cells from PBMCs. CDR3 bases: TGTGCCAGCAGCCTGGGGACAGGGGGCGACGAGCAGTACTTC. This sequence encodes CASSLGTGGDEQYF.